This T cell receptor (beta chain) came from a study of T-cell memory formation after mild COVID-19. Study conclusions and caveats: Clones contracting across day 15 to 85 had a balanced CD4/CD8 profile; later expanding clones leaned CD4+.

A word on this clonotype: Its matching antigen is unknown.

The germline gives CDR1 MGHDK, CDR2 SYGVNS. This CDR3 is 14 amino acids long. V was clipped by 3 bases and J by 6 bases, with 9 bases between them. TCRdb reprocessed the 5' RACE reads via MiXCR and lists one record per CDR3 protein. The sample includes 150,000 or so distinct CDR3 sequences, approximately 10% of them seen just once. The specimen was PBMCs or a T cell subset sorted from them (not recorded which). The receptor was isolated from a man between 18 and 35 years old who had mild COVID-19 (a few samples of this study predate the infection). Cell type and time point are not known. The chain recombines TRBV25-1 with TRBJ1-6; no clear D. The CDR3: CASSDWISNSPLHF. The CDR3 nucleotides read TGTGCCAGCAGTGACTGGATTTCTAATTCACCCCTCCACTTT.